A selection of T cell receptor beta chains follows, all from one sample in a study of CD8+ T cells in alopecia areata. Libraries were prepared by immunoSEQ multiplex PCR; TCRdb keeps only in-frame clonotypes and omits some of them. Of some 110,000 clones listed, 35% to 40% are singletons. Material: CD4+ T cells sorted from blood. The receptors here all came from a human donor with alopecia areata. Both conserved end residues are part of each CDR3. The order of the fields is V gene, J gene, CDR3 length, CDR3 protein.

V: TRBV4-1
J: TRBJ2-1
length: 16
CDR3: CASSYSGTGAYNEQFF

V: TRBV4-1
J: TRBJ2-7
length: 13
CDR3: CASSGLRSYEQYF

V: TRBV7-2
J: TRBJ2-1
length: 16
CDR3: CASRGGTGGRTNEQFF

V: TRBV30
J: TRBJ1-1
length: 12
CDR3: CAWSRGWFEAFF

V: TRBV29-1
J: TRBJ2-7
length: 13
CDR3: CSVAGQALYEQYF

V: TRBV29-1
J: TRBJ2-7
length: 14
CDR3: CSVAGQSMSYEQYF

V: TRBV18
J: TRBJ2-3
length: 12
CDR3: CASSPSADTQYF

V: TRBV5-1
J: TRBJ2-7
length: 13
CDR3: CASSLAGLYEQYF

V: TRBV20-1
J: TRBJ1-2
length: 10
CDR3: CSPGLLGYTF

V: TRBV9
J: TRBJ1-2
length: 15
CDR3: CASSVDPGLIYGYTF

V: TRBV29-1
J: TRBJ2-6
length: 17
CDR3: CSVRTSGGSSGANVLTF

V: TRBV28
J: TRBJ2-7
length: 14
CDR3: CASSFPGRVDEQYF

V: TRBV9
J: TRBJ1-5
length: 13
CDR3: CASSLAGKEPQHF

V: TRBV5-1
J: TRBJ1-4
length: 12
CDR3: CASRDSNEKLFF

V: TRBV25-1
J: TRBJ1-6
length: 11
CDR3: CASRNNSPLHF

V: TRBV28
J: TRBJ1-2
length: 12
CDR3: CASSQLLGGYTF

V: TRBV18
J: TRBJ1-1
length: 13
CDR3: CASSPPKPTEAFF

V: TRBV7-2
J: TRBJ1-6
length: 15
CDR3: CASSPGAPGNSPLHF

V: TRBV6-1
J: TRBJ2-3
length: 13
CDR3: CASSQGGTDTQYF

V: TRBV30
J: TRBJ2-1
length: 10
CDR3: CAWSVGVQFF

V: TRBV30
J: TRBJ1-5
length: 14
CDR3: CAWSVRAAYQPQHF

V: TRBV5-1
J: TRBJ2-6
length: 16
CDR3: CASTLTGVGGANVLTF

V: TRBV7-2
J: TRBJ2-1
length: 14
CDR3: CASSPRTGYNEQFF

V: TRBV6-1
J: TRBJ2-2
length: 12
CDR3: CASSEWIGELFF

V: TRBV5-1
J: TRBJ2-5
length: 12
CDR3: CASRRTQETQYF

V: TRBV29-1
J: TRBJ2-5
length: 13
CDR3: CSVAGTGKETQYF

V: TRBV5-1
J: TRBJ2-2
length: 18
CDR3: CASSSLRGAGGPSGELFF

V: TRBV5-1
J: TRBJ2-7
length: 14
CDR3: CASRDRSSSYEQYF

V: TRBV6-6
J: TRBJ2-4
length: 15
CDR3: CASSYGDARENIQYF

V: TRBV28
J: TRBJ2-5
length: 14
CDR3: CASSFGRGRETQYF

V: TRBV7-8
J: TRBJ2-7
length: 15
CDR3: CASSDYGTGTYEQYF

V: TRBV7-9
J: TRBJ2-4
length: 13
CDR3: CASSLGEGNIQYF

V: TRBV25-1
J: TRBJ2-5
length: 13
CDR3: CASRSIRGGTQYF

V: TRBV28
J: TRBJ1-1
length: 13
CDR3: CASSDPPNTEAFF

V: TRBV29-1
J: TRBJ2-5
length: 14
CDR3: CSVLPRASSETQYF

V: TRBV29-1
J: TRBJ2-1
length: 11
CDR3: CSGTSGGEQFF

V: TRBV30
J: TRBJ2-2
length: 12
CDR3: CAWSTGAGELFF

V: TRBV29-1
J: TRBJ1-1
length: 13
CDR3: CSGGGIGGVEAFF

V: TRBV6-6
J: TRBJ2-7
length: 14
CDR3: CASSRDGSSYEQYF

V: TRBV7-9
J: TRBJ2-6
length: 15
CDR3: CASSLVVSGANVLTF